This entry is about one TCR beta chain. Its specificity is unknown. This record belongs to a study of OX40 agonist ivuxolimab in advanced cancers. Study summary: With a range of roughly 20 to 85, age averaged 60 years, and about 80% were male.

Whole-study results and caveats: On average, CD8+ T cells showed a greater number of expanded clones than CD4+.

The CDR3 contains 14 residues. Per the germline V gene, CDR1 is SGHAT and CDR2 is FQNNGV. V lost 0 bases and J 7 bases, leaving 10 bases between the germline ends. Some clones are missing from TCRdb's copy, which holds only in-frame ones; the method was immunoSEQ multiplex PCR. The sample gives 65,000 to 85,000 clones, roughly 90% of which show up once; approximately 9.1% is in the top ten. The sample here was CD4+ or CD8+ T cells sorted from blood, taken in a trial of the OX40 agonist ivuxolimab. The chain links TRBV11-2 to TRBJ1-5, with D maybe TRBD1 (5 bases). This sequence originates from an adult with an advanced solid tumor such as melanoma, head and neck, liver or kidney cancer. CDR3: CASSLEGVWQPQHF. The CDR3 coding sequence is TGTGCCAGCAGCTTAGAGGGGGTCTGGCAGCCCCAGCATTTT.